The table lists the clone carrying this T cell receptor beta chain with a few counts. Two oligonucleotides, mixed equimolar, formed the beta constant-region primer covering TRBC1 and TRBC2. TCRdb reanalysed the UMI-ligation and nested PCR reads using MiXCR and keeps one entry per CDR3 protein. The table has approximately 82,000 distinct CDR3 sequences, 5.5% to 8.5% seen once; the top ten hold roughly 1.6%. This sample is drawn from a study of naive and memory T cell subsets. The germline V gene has CDR1 SGHTA and CDR2 FQGNSA. This CDR3 is built from 15 residues. V lost 4 bases, J lost 6 bases, and 12 bases stayed unmatched.

The V gene is TRBV7-2, the J gene TRBJ2-7; 7 bases fit TRBD2. Material: central memory CD4+ T cells from blood. This receptor was taken from a human donor in good health. This CDR3 reads CASSSYSPGGGEQYF. The CDR3 DNA reads as TGTGCCAGCAGCTCCTACTCCCCGGGGGGAGGCGAGCAGTACTTC. Drawing the rest from reference TRBV7-2 and TRBJ2-7, the complete variable domain is GAGVSQSPSNKVTEKGKDVELRCDPISGHTALYWYRQSLGQGLEFLIYFQGNSAPDKSGLPSDRFSAERTGGSVSTLTIQRTQQEDSAVYLCASSSYSPGGGEQYFGPGTRLTVT.